This TCR beta chain was identified during a study of OX40 agonist ivuxolimab in advanced cancers. TCRdb's copy holds only in-frame clones and misses some; the assay was immunoSEQ multiplex PCR. Of about 57,000 clones in the sample, over 75% were seen once. Peripheral blood came from all dose cohorts at three timepoints. Study-level results: Clonal expansion by week 6 occurred in CD4+ and CD8+ blood T cells (at 0.1 to 3.0 mg/kg). The mean number of expanded clones was higher in CD8+ T cells than in CD4+.

Concerning this clone: The antigen remains unidentified.

The CDR3 runs 15 residues. The germline gives CDR1 SEHNR, CDR2 FQNEAQ (reference sequence). V was trimmed by 5 bases and J by 1 base, leaving 12 bases between them. This specimen was CD4+ or CD8+ T cells sorted from blood, taken in a trial of the OX40 agonist ivuxolimab. V is TRBV7-9 and J is TRBJ1-3; possibly TRBD1 for D (6 bases). This clonotype was sampled from an adult with an advanced solid tumor such as melanoma, head and neck, liver or kidney cancer. This chain's CDR3 is CASSNSDRSGNTIYF. In nucleotides, the CDR3 is TGTGCCAGCAGCAACTCTGACAGGTCTGGAAACACCATATATTTT.